This passage covers 20 T cell receptor beta chains from one sample sequenced in a study of blood T cell repertoires in COVID-19. Sequenced by immunoSEQ multiplex PCR; TCRdb stores in-frame clones only, minus some. This sample has a few hundred thousand clones; more than 75% occur once, and the top ten carry 2.5% to 3%. Sequencing was performed on PBMCs or T cells enriched from blood (not recorded which). Every receptor here comes from a woman aged 30 to 39 who had recovered from COVID-19.

This clone was found once. The chain uses TRBV6-5 and TRBJ2-7, with 7 bases fitting TRBD2. With 5 bases clipped from V and 4 bases from J, the junction kept 11 bases outside the gene matches. Per the germline V gene, CDR1 is MNHEY and CDR2 is SVGAGI. CDR3 length: 15 residues. The CDR3 is CASSNVERGWYEQYF. The CDR3 DNA is TGTGCCAGCAGTAACGTCGAGCGGGGTTGGTACGAGCAGTACTTC.

Of note for this clone: Other DNA sequences in this sample translate to the same CDR3. The rearrangement links TRBV18 to TRBJ1-1; D gene unclear. In germline, CDR1 is KGHSH, CDR2 LQKENI. V was clipped by 3 bases and J by 1 base, with 6 bases between them. The CDR3 sequence is 13 residues long. The CDR3 spells CASSPAGNTEAFF. In nucleotides, the CDR3 is TGTGCCAGCTCACCGGCTGGGAACACTGAAGCTTTCTTT. Drawing the rest from reference TRBV18 and TRBJ1-1, the complete variable domain is NAGVMQNPRHLVRRRGQEARLRCSPMKGHSHVYWYRQLPEEGLKFMVYLQKENIIDESGMPKERFSAEFPKEGPSILRIQQVVRGDSAAYFCASSPAGNTEAFFGQGTRLTVV.

Written as DNA, the CDR3 is TGTGCCAGCAGCTTGGGACAGGGCGACGAAAAACTGTTTTTT. This gives the protein CASSLGQGDEKLFF. The chain couples TRBV5-4 to TRBJ1-4; 7 bases agree with TRBD1. There are 14 residues in the CDR3. V trimming: 0 bases; J trimming: 8 bases; junction bases outside the gene matches: 4. Germline V gives CDR1 SGHNT, CDR2 YYREEE (reference sequence).

V is TRBV11-2 and J is TRBJ1-4; possible D gene TRBD1, 5 bases. The CDR3 covers 15 residues. V was pared by 6 bases and J by 2 bases, with 13 bases between. From germline, CDR1 is SGHAT and CDR2 FQNNGV. CDR3 in DNA: TGTGCCAGCAGAAAACCCGGGACTACTAATGAAAAACTGTTTTTT. Residues: CASRKPGTTNEKLFF.

This chain connects TRBV18 to TRBJ2-3; maybe TRBD2 (6 bases). This CDR3 contains 15 residues. V dropped 3 bases and J dropped 0 bases, with 10 bases sitting between them. Germline V gene data show CDR1 as KGHSH and CDR2 as LQKENI. The CDR3 is CASSPGGTSTDTQYF. CDR3 bases: TGTGCCAGCTCACCGGGAGGAACTAGCACAGATACGCAGTATTTT.

A word on this clone: Other nucleotide sequences from this sample produce the same CDR3. This rearrangement joins TRBV7-9 to TRBJ1-2; 7 bases are shared with TRBD1. The V gene end was trimmed by 5 bases and the J gene end by 8 bases; junction bases not matched to a gene: 5. CDR1 SEHNR and CDR2 FQNEAQ come from the germline V gene (reference sequence). CDR3 length: 12 residues. CDR3 sequence (DNA): TGTGCCAGCAGCCCTGACAGGGTAGGCTACACCTTC. Translation: CASSPDRVGYTF.

This chain links TRBV5-4 with TRBJ1-5; TRBD1 might be the D (6 bases). The V and J ends lost 5 bases and 0 bases respectively, with 9 bases between them. CDR1 is SGHNT and CDR2 is YYREEE in the germline V gene (reference sequence). The CDR3 runs to 14 residues. In DNA, the CDR3 is TGTGCCAGCAGTGTGGACAGTAGCAATCAGCCCCAGCATTTT. Amino acids: CASSVDSSNQPQHF.

This clone was picked up one time. The J gene is TRBJ2-2, the V gene TRBV19; tentatively, D is TRBD1 (6 bases). CDR3 length equals 14 residues. The germline V gene encodes CDR1 LNHDA and CDR2 SQIVND (reference sequence). With 6 bases removed from V and 6 bases from J, the gap between germline ends came to 14 bases. CDR3 sequence (DNA): TGTGCCAGTAGCCCCACAGGGTGGGCCGGGGAGCTGTTTTTT. Its protein is CASSPTGWAGELFF. The full variable domain, its missing parts supplied by reference TRBV19 and TRBJ2-2, is DGGITQSPKYLFRKEGQNVTLSCEQNLNHDAMYWYRQDPGQGLRLIYYSQIVNDFQKGDIAEGYSVSREKKESFPLTVTSAQKNPTAFYLCASSPTGWAGELFFGEGSRLTVL.

The gene calls are TRBV6-5 and TRBJ1-2, with D perhaps matching TRBD1 (5 bases). The CDR3 consists of 13 residues. V lost 5 bases and J 8 bases, leaving 15 bases between the germline ends. CDR1 is MNHEY and CDR2 is SVGAGI in the germline V gene. CDR3 DNA: TGTGCCAGCAGTCAGGACATTCAGGGAGGCTACACCTTC. Translating it yields CASSQDIQGGYTF.

This chain connects TRBV6-8 to TRBJ1-4; D gene uncertain. Germline V gene lookup returns CDR1 MNHGY and CDR2 SAAAGT. The CDR3 contains 13 residues. The CDR3 coding sequence is TGTCGCACCCCGGCAGACGGCGGAGAAAAACTGTTTTTT. Amino acids: CRTPADGGEKLFF.

The gene calls are TRBV11-2 and TRBJ1-1; D gene ambiguous. Trimming stripped 5 bases from V and 6 bases from J, with 16 bases between. This CDR3 is built from 14 residues. The germline V gene has CDR1 SGHAT and CDR2 FQNNGV. DNA for the CDR3: TGTGCCAGCAGCAAGGAGGGCCCCAACGCTGAAGCTTTCTTT. This sequence encodes CASSKEGPNAEAFF.

The V and J genes are TRBV7-3 and TRBJ1-2; D perhaps matches TRBD1 (5 bases). Trimming left V 5 bases short and J 6 bases short, with 13 bases between. Germline CDR1 is SGHTA and CDR2 is FQGTGA. There are 13 residues in the CDR3. In nucleotides, the CDR3 is TGTGCCAGCAGCGGCTACCAGGGAAATGGCTACACCTTC. Its protein is CASSGYQGNGYTF.

This chain joins TRBV28 and TRBJ1-1, with 10 bases fitting TRBD1. Germline V gene lookup returns CDR1 MDHEN and CDR2 SYDVKM. This CDR3 is built from 14 residues. J gave up 8 bases and V 6 bases, and 9 bases lay outside the gene matches. CDR3 in amino acids: CASRGADRGREAFF. DNA of the CDR3: TGTGCCAGCAGGGGGGCTGACAGGGGGCGGGAAGCTTTCTTT.

The J gene is TRBJ2-5, the V gene TRBV14; unclear D gene. CDR3 length equals 13 residues. Looked up from germline, CDR1 is SGHDN and CDR2 is FVKESK. Trimming pared 0 bases from V and 7 bases from J, leaving 9 bases between. Here the CDR3 DNA reads TGTGCCAGCAGCCAAGATTTGGCAGGGACCCAGTACTTC. This gives the protein CASSQDLAGTQYF.

This chain links TRBV6-1 with TRBJ2-7, with 8 positions matching TRBD2. Germline V gives CDR1 MNHNS, CDR2 SASEGT. CDR3 length: 13 residues. J was trimmed by 10 bases and V by 1 base; bases with no gene match: 6. The DNA for the CDR3 is TGTGCCAGCAGTGAAGTGATAGCGGGGTTCCAGTACTTC. This encodes CASSEVIAGFQYF.

The chain is built from TRBV7-2 and TRBJ2-7, with 10 bases fitting TRBD2. V lost 5 bases and J lost 4; bases outside the gene matches: 11. Germline CDR1 and CDR2: SGHTA and FQGNSA. The CDR3 sequence is 16 residues long. The CDR3 spells CASSPLEGSGRYEQYF. Written as DNA, the CDR3 is TGTGCCAGCAGCCCCCTGGAAGGTAGCGGGAGGTACGAGCAGTACTTC. Supplemented by reference TRBV7-2 and TRBJ2-7, the full variable domain reads GAGVSQSPSNKVTEKGKDVELRCDPISGHTALYWYRQSLGQGLEFLIYFQGNSAPDKSGLPSDRFSAERTGGSVSTLTIQRTQQEDSAVYLCASSPLEGSGRYEQYFGPGTRLTVT.

The V and J genes are TRBV11-3 and TRBJ1-1; a possible D gene is TRBD1 (6 bases). The CDR3 loop spans 13 amino acids. The germline V gene has CDR1 SGHNT and CDR2 YENEEA. V lost 4 bases, J lost 7 bases, and 13 bases lay in between. The CDR3 DNA sequence: TGTGCCAGCAGCTCCGGACAGAGGGGTGAAGCTTTCTTT. As protein: CASSSGQRGEAFF.

The chain couples TRBV20-1 to TRBJ1-5; the D gene is possibly TRBD1 (5 bases). CDR1 and CDR2 (germline): DFQATT, SNEGSKA (reference sequence). CDR3 length equals 14 residues. Deletions cut 3 bases from V and 2 bases from J, with 11 bases between. The CDR3 DNA reads as TGCAGTGCTAGTTCGGGGGAGGGCAATCAGCCCCAGCATTTT. Translated, it gives CSASSGEGNQPQHF.

J is TRBJ2-6 and V is TRBV3-1 (or the pseudogene TRBV3-2); no firm D call. Trimming pared 7 bases from V and 0 bases from J, leaving 4 bases between. The germline gives CDR1 LGHDT, CDR2 YNNKEL (reference sequence). The CDR3 runs to 13 residues. The CDR3 reads CASTRSGANVLTF. For the CDR3, the DNA is TGTGCCAGCACCCGCTCTGGGGCCAACGTCCTGACTTTC.

This clone appeared once. The chain joins TRBV7-9 to TRBJ1-6; D is undetermined. This CDR3 region has 13 residues. V lost 4 bases and J 8 bases, leaving 9 bases between the germline ends. Germline loops: CDR1 SEHNR, CDR2 FQNEAQ (reference sequence). CDR3 sequence: CASSSTADSPLHF. The CDR3 DNA follows: TGTGCCAGCAGCTCGACTGCCGATTCACCCCTCCACTTT.